These 8 T cell receptor beta chains originate from one sample sequenced in a study of tumor-infiltrating lymphocytes in primary liver carcinoma (dated by TCRdb to about 2017). For sequencing, an Illumina HiSeq 2500 was employed. Using a constant-region primer and ProtoScript II reverse transcriptase, TCRbeta-specific cDNA was reverse-transcribed from roughly 460 ng total RNA. TCRbeta libraries were built with three nested multiplex PCR rounds, a slightly modified ARM-PCR procedure. The first two PCR rounds used multiplex TRBV1-TRBV30 forward primers with a Cbeta reverse primer, each for 10 cycles. TCRdb reworked the public reads: Q25 trimming with fastp, MiXCR clone assembly, productive beta chains retained. Entries that share a CDR3 protein sequence are merged under the most common genes and DNA. For this sample there are tens of thousands of distinct CDR3 sequences; about 80% appear just once. The top ten clonotypes cover approximately 40% of the sample.

Without any cell sorting, total RNA and DNA were extracted together from about 20-30 mg of bulk tissue using the AllPrep DNA/RNA mini kit. Material for sequencing was liver tumor tissue from sampling region 1. In light of the paper, this sample's cell subset or site label describes: tumor region T1, superior pole. Receptors originate from a woman aged 25 to 39 with primary liver carcinoma and hepatitis B virus infection.

About this clonotype itself: No conserved phenylalanine or tryptophan is present at the end of the CDR3, so a read error is the likely explanation. V usage is TRBV11-2 and J usage is TRBJ2-7; maybe TRBD2 (6 bases). V was clipped by 7 bases and J by 3 bases, with 13 bases between them. This CDR3 has 13 residues. CDR1 is SGHAT and CDR2 is FQNNGV in the germline V gene. The CDR3 DNA reads as TGTGCCAGCAAGACTGCGGGAAACTACGAGCAGTACTTG. Translated: CASKTAGNYEQYL.

The table lists this clonotype with a few counts. The chain carries TRBV11-2 and TRBJ2-1; 12 nucleotides match TRBD2. Germline assignment: CDR1 SGHAT and CDR2 FQNNGV. CDR3 length equals 16 residues. Trimming took 8 bases from V and 8 from J; bases not matched to a gene: 13. The CDR3 DNA reads as TGTGCCAGCCTTACTAGCGGGAGGTTCCCAGGCGATGAGCAGTTCTTC. Its translation is CASLTSGRFPGDEQFF.

In the case of this clonotype: No conserved phenylalanine or tryptophan ends this CDR3, so it is likely a read error. The CDR3 DNA is TGTGCCGGCAGCACAGGTGGCAGCAATCAGCCCCAGCATTCT. Protein product: CAGSTGGSNQPQHS. The chain couples TRBV5-6 to TRBJ1-5, with D possibly matching TRBD1 (5 bases). The CDR3 contains 14 residues. CDR1 is SGHDT, CDR2 YYEEEE, per germline.

The chain couples TRBV28 to TRBJ2-2; 8 bases align to TRBD2. The V and J ends lost 3 bases and 11 bases, in that order; junction bases with no gene match: 2. The CDR3 is 12 amino acids. CDR1 and CDR2 from the germline V gene are MDHEN and SYDVKM. The CDR3 protein is CASSLSGSELFF. The CDR3 DNA reads as TGTGCCAGCAGTTTGAGCGGGAGCGAGCTGTTTTTT. Supplemented by reference TRBV28 and TRBJ2-2, the full variable domain reads DVKVTQSSRYLVKRTGEKVFLECVQDMDHENMFWYRQDPGLGLRLIYFSYDVKMKEKGDIPEGYSVSREKKERFSLILESASTNQTSMYLCASSLSGSELFFGEGSRLTVL.

On this clonotype: A much larger clonotype is one base distant, so this may be a read error. This chain joins TRBV29-1 and TRBJ2-7, with a tentative D call TRBD2 (5 bases). Trimming removed 4 bases from V and 6 bases from J, with 16 bases in between. The CDR3 has 13 residues. The V gene's germline CDR1 is SQVTM and CDR2 ANQGSEA. DNA of the CDR3: TGCAGCGTTGGAAGCGGTGCGTCCCGCGAGCAGTACTTC. Translation: CSVGSGASREQYF.

Of note for this clonotype: A read error may produce the germline difference seen at one junction end. The V call is TRBV11-2, the J call TRBJ2-1; a weak D match, TRBD1 (5 bases). The CDR3 contains 11 residues. The V gene's germline CDR1 is SGHAT and CDR2 FQNNGV. CDR3 sequence (DNA): TGTGCACGCCGACAGCTTAATGAGGAGTTCTTC. Residues: CARRQLNEEFF. The full variable domain, rest sourced from reference TRBV11-2 and TRBJ2-1, is EAGVAQSPRYKIIEKRQSVAFWCNPISGHATLYWYQQILGQGPKLLIQFQNNGVVDDSQLPKDRFSAERLKGVDSTLKIQPAKLEDSAVYLCARRQLNEEFFGPGTRLTVL.

The chain has TRBV28 and TRBJ2-1, with 14 bases fitting TRBD2. Germline V gene data show CDR1 as MDHEN and CDR2 as SYDVKM. This CDR3 contains 16 residues. The V and J ends lost 10 bases and 8 bases, in that order; junction bases with no gene match: 13. CDR3 residues: CAISPGTSGSTHEQFF. CDR3 bases: TGTGCCATCAGCCCCGGGACTAGCGGGAGTACACATGAGCAGTTCTTC. The full variable domain, completed using reference TRBV28 and TRBJ2-1, is DVKVTQSSRYLVKRTGEKVFLECVQDMDHENMFWYRQDPGLGLRLIYFSYDVKMKEKGDIPEGYSVSREKKERFSLILESASTNQTSMYLCAISPGTSGSTHEQFFGPGTRLTVL.

Only one count was recorded for this clonotype. Sequence at one end of the junction differs from germline and may be a read error. The chain links TRBV6-6 to TRBJ2-3; D is perhaps TRBD2 (6 bases). Germline V gives CDR1 MNHNY, CDR2 SVGAGI (reference sequence). There are 17 residues in the CDR3. Here the CDR3 reads CVSSSTLDRGGQVGQYF. CDR3 nucleotide sequence: TGTGTCAGCAGTTCCACCTTAGACCGGGGAGGCCAGGTTGGGCAGTATTTT.